The 8 T cell receptor beta chains below come from one sample, sequenced in a study of T cells of healthy individuals. TCRdb reprocessed the 5' RACE reads with MiXCR, giving one entry per CDR3 protein. The repertoire holds around 53,000 distinct CDR3 sequences, with roughly 15% as singletons. These receptors all come from a human donor in good health.

This clonotype was counted ten times or more. The rearrangement links TRBV7-9 to TRBJ1-5; D is perhaps TRBD1 (6 bases). Trimming left V 0 bases short and J 1 base short, with 13 bases between. Germline V gene data show CDR1 as SEHNR and CDR2 as FQNEAQ (reference sequence). CDR3 size: 17 residues. The CDR3 DNA reads TGTGCCAGCAGCTTAGCGGGAGGGGGGGCAAGCAATCAGCCCCAGCATTTT. This translates into CASSLAGGGASNQPQHF.

This clonotype has just a few counts. The chain joins TRBV28 to TRBJ2-7; 7 nucleotides align to TRBD1. The CDR3 loop spans 15 amino acids. The germline gives CDR1 MDHEN, CDR2 SYDVKM. With V trimmed by 5 bases and J by 2 bases, 9 bases remained unmatched. The CDR3 is CASSVPGTAPYEQYF. CDR3 sequence (DNA): TGTGCCAGCAGTGTCCCCGGGACAGCCCCCTACGAGCAGTACTTC.

The V and J genes are TRBV24-1 and TRBJ1-2, with a possible D match to TRBD1 (6 bases). V was pared by 4 bases and J by 5 bases, with 13 bases between. Germline CDR1 KGHDR, CDR2 SFDVKD. The CDR3 loop spans 14 amino acids. CDR3 coding DNA: TGTGCCACCAGTGAGACCGGGACACGATATGGCTACACCTTC. The encoded protein is CATSETGTRYGYTF.

The table lists this clonotype with a few counts. This chain connects TRBV7-2 to TRBJ2-1; 7 bases match TRBD1. The CDR3 is 15 amino acids. Trimming took 5 bases from V and 7 from J; bases not matched to a gene: 11. CDR1 is SGHTA and CDR2 is FQGNSA in the germline V gene. In nucleotides, the CDR3 is TGTGCCAGCAGCCTCTTTCCAGGGGGAAGGAATGAGCAGTTCTTC. Translating it yields CASSLFPGGRNEQFF.

This clonotype has just a few counts. The genes are TRBV7-2 and TRBJ2-7; 9 nucleotides agree with TRBD1. V shed 7 bases, J shed 2 bases, and the junction held 3 bases outside the gene matches. From germline, CDR1 is SGHTA and CDR2 FQGNSA. The CDR3 covers 13 residues. As DNA, the CDR3 is TGTGCCAGCAATGGACAGGGGACCTACGAGCAGTACTTC. Protein product: CASNGQGTYEQYF. Variable domain in full (rest from reference TRBV7-2 and TRBJ2-7): GAGVSQSPSNKVTEKGKDVELRCDPISGHTALYWYRQSLGQGLEFLIYFQGNSAPDKSGLPSDRFSAERTGGSVSTLTIQRTQQEDSAVYLCASNGQGTYEQYFGPGTRLTVT.

This clonotype was observed once. The chain combines TRBV12-3 or TRBV12-4 with TRBJ2-1; the match to TRBD1 covers 11 bases. CDR3 size: 15 residues. The junction had 6 bases not matched to a gene; V was cut back by 2 bases and J by 9 bases. The CDR3 loop reads CASSLSGQGAGEQFF. The CDR3 DNA sequence: TGTGCCAGCAGTTTATCAGGACAGGGGGCAGGTGAGCAGTTCTTC.

The rearrangement joins TRBV6-5 to TRBJ2-1; 8 bases line up with TRBD2. The trim removed 7 bases at V and 8 bases at J, leaving 7 bases unmatched. Per germline, CDR1 MNHEY and CDR2 SVGAGI. The CDR3 contains 13 residues. Written as DNA, the CDR3 is TGTGCCAGCAACCGGGGGGGTTCCCATGAGCAGTTCTTC. It encodes CASNRGGSHEQFF.

This clonotype has at least ten counts. This chain connects TRBV9 to TRBJ2-3; D uncertain. Trimming cost V 3 bases and J 1 base, with 9 bases left between them. The CDR3 sequence is 14 residues long. Germline V gene lookup returns CDR1 SGDLS and CDR2 YYNGEE. The CDR3 DNA sequence: TGTGCCAGCAGCGGCCTAGTCGGCACAGATACGCAGTATTTT. Translation: CASSGLVGTDTQYF.